These 12 T cell receptor beta chains originate from one sample sequenced in a study of blood T cell repertoires in COVID-19. Measured with immunoSEQ multiplex PCR; TCRdb has only the in-frame clones, and not every one. The sample has approximately 32,000 clones, around 87% seen once. Sequences were obtained from peripheral blood. The source is a man in his fifties or sixties with active COVID-19.

The chain combines TRBV27 with TRBJ1-2, with TRBD1 as a possible D gene (6 bases). CDR3 length equals 18 residues. Germline CDR1 and CDR2: MNHEY and SMNVEV (reference sequence). Trimming stripped 0 bases from V and 0 bases from J, with 17 bases between. Written as DNA, the CDR3 is TGTGCCAGCAGTTTATCATTCGGGACAAGATTACCTAACTATGGCTACACCTTC. Its translation is CASSLSFGTRLPNYGYTF.

The CDR3 DNA reads as TGTGCCAGCAGCTTAGTGTACAGGGGGGACTATGGCTACACCTTC. This encodes CASSLVYRGDYGYTF. This rearrangement joins TRBV7-9 to TRBJ1-2; 8 bases are shared with TRBD1. The CDR3 contains 15 residues. From germline, CDR1 is SEHNR and CDR2 FQNEAQ (reference sequence). J gave up 3 bases and V 1 base, and 4 bases lay outside the gene matches. Looking up the rest from reference TRBV7-9 and TRBJ1-2 gives the full variable domain: DTGVSQNPRHKITKRGQNVTFRCDPISEHNRLYWYRQTLGQGPEFLTYFQNEAQLEKSRLLSDRFSAERPKGSFSTLEIQRTEQGDSAMYLCASSLVYRGDYGYTFGSGTRLTVV.

This chain uses TRBV7-3 with TRBJ2-2; D perhaps matches TRBD1 (6 bases). The germline gives CDR1 SGHTA, CDR2 FQGTGA. Between the trimmed V and J ends, which lost 3 bases and 3 bases, there was a span of 11 bases. The CDR3 runs to 15 residues. CDR3: CASSFSGADTGELFF. In nucleotides, the CDR3 is TGTGCCAGCAGCTTTTCAGGGGCCGACACCGGGGAGCTGTTTTTT.

The chain couples TRBV7-2 to TRBJ2-1; the match to TRBD1 covers 8 bases. This CDR3 is built from 15 residues. V was pared by 3 bases and J by 5 bases, with 6 bases of the junction left unmatched. CDR1 and CDR2 (germline): SGHTA, FQGNSA. The CDR3: CASSLAGQADNEQFF. CDR3 bases: TGTGCCAGCAGCTTGGCGGGACAGGCCGACAATGAGCAGTTCTTC. Filled out from reference TRBV7-2 and TRBJ2-1, the complete variable domain reads GAGVSQSPSNKVTEKGKDVELRCDPISGHTALYWYRQSLGQGLEFLIYFQGNSAPDKSGLPSDRFSAERTGGSVSTLTIQRTQQEDSAVYLCASSLAGQADNEQFFGPGTRLTVL.

J is TRBJ1-2 and V is TRBV3-1 (or the pseudogene TRBV3-2); no firm D call. Germline CDR1 reads LGHDT; CDR2 reads YNNKEL (reference sequence). Trimming cost V 0 bases and J 8 bases, with 13 bases left between them. CDR3 size: 14 residues. The CDR3 DNA sequence: TGTGCCAGCAGCCAAGACTACTCCGGGAGGGGCTACACCTTC. Translated: CASSQDYSGRGYTF.

V gene TRBV6-2 or TRBV6-3 combines with J gene TRBJ2-7; the D is unclear. There are 13 residues in the CDR3. CDR1 and CDR2 (germline): MNHEY, SVGEGT. V shed 4 bases and J shed 5 bases, with 12 bases lying between them. CDR3 in amino acids: CASSLVSVHEQYF. The CDR3 DNA reads as TGTGCCAGCAGTTTGGTGTCAGTCCACGAGCAGTACTTC.

The genes are TRBV10-3 and TRBJ1-2; D may be TRBD1 (5 bases). CDR3 length equals 12 residues. Trimming cost V 7 bases and J 4 bases, with 10 bases left between them. Germline V CDR1 and CDR2: ENHRY, SYGVKD. The CDR3 here is CAITADSYGYTF. CDR3 in DNA: TGTGCCATCACTGCCGACAGCTATGGCTACACCTTC.

The chain carries TRBV19 and TRBJ1-1; perhaps TRBD1 as D (5 bases). Germline V lookup: CDR1 LNHDA, CDR2 SQIVND (reference sequence). V lost 3 bases, J lost 5 bases, and 10 bases lay in between. CDR3 size: 13 residues. The CDR3 loop is CASSIRAGTEAFF. The CDR3 DNA is TGTGCCAGTAGTATCCGGGCAGGGACTGAAGCTTTCTTT.

This chain joins TRBV30 and TRBJ2-7; 9 bases match TRBD1. CDR1 GTSNPN and CDR2 SVGIG come from the germline V gene (reference sequence). The CDR3 runs to 14 residues. V shed 0 bases and J 1 base; nucleotides not matched to a gene: 1. The CDR3 bases are TGTGCCTGGAGTGTAGGACAGGGGTCCTACGAGCAGTACTTC. Its translation: CAWSVGQGSYEQYF.

The CDR3 region is CASSIGTGGQEDNEQFF. In nucleotides, the CDR3 is TGTGCCAGTAGTATAGGTACGGGCGGACAGGAGGACAATGAGCAGTTCTTC. This sequence joins TRBV19 and TRBJ2-1, with 7 positions matching TRBD1. The CDR3 covers 17 residues. The germline V gene has CDR1 LNHDA and CDR2 SQIVND (reference sequence). The trim removed 1 base at V and 5 bases at J, leaving 11 bases unmatched.

The V gene is TRBV6-5, the J gene TRBJ1-1, with 7 bases fitting TRBD1. Losses at the gene ends were 6 bases for V and 4 bases for J; bases not matched to a gene: 8. The CDR3 spans 14 residues. Germline CDR1 is MNHEY and CDR2 is SVGAGI. CDR3 coding DNA: TGTGCCAGCAGGGGGACAGACAAGGGCACTGAAGCTTTCTTT. Its protein is CASRGTDKGTEAFF.

This rearrangement joins TRBV9 to TRBJ1-6; D unresolved. V was clipped by 3 bases and J by 0 bases, with 13 bases between them. CDR1 is SGDLS, CDR2 YYNGEE, per germline. CDR3 size: 17 residues. Here the CDR3 reads CASSAPGGSSYNSPLHF. In nucleotides, the CDR3 is TGTGCCAGCAGCGCGCCGGGTGGGAGCTCCTATAATTCACCCCTCCACTTT.